A single sample is the source of the 25 T cell receptor beta chains below, sequenced in a study of early T cells in non-severe SARS-CoV-2 infection (dated by TCRdb to 2020 to 2022). Receptor libraries were prepared by 5' RACE. Sequencing was performed on a NextSeq 500. The public sequencing data were trimmed at Q25 with fastp and processed into clonotypes with MiXCR by TCRdb, which kept only in-frame beta chains. Rows with a matching CDR3 protein are joined into one entry that keeps the most common DNA and genes. In this sample the table shows 50,000 to 75,000 distinct CDR3 sequences, about 12% of which occur a single time. Roughly 1.2% of the sample goes to the ten largest clones. The material was whole blood, obtained at baseline. These receptors were obtained from an adult who was a healthcare worker with PCR-confirmed SARS-CoV-2 infection or an uninfected control (not recorded which). The donor label of this sample is uncertain.

The chain couples TRBV19 to TRBJ1-2, with 8 nucleotides matching TRBD1. J gave up 4 bases and V 5 bases, and 9 bases lay outside the gene matches. CDR3 size: 15 residues. Germline CDR1 is LNHDA and CDR2 is SQIVND (reference sequence). CDR3: CASSAPDRASYGYTF. For the CDR3, the DNA is TGTGCCAGTAGTGCCCCGGACAGGGCTTCCTATGGCTACACCTTC.

This clonotype was observed many times. The gene calls are TRBV5-1 and TRBJ1-2; D gene uncertain. This CDR3 has 15 amino acids. The germline V gene encodes CDR1 SGHRS and CDR2 YFSETQ. V was trimmed by 0 bases and J by 1 base, leaving 10 bases between them. CDR3 sequence: CASSLDRNLNYGYTF. The CDR3 coding sequence is TGCGCCAGCAGCTTGGATAGAAACCTTAACTATGGCTACACCTTC.

CDR3 DNA: TGTGCCAGCAGCTTAGACCTTATTACAGGGATGACTAATGAAAAACTGTTTTTT. Its protein is CASSLDLITGMTNEKLFF. J is TRBJ1-4 and V is TRBV7-6; D possibly corresponds to TRBD1 (6 bases). V was pared by 1 base and J by 2 bases, with 17 bases between. The length of the CDR3 is 18 residues. Germline V CDR1 and CDR2: SGHVS, FNYEAQ. The entire variable domain, with the rest obtained from reference TRBV7-6 and TRBJ1-4, is as follows: GAGVSQSPRYKVTKRGQDVALRCDPISGHVSLYWYRQALGQGPEFLTYFNYEAQQDKSGLPNDRFSAERPEGSISTLTIQRTEQRDSAMYRCASSLDLITGMTNEKLFFGSGTQLSVL.

Notes on this clonotype: The junction departs from the called germline gene at one end, perhaps through a read error. This chain connects TRBV24-1 to TRBJ2-5; D is unclear. This CDR3 has 13 residues. CDR1 and CDR2 (germline): KGHDR, SFDVKD. The DNA of the CDR3 is TGTGCCACCAGTGACGCCGACCAGGAGACCCAGTACTTC. Its translation: CATSDADQETQYF.

The J gene is TRBJ2-1, the V gene TRBV7-9; the D gene is possibly TRBD1 (6 bases). Trimming stripped 5 bases from V and 4 bases from J, with 15 bases between. The CDR3 sequence is 15 residues long. CDR1 and CDR2 from the germline V gene are SEHNR and FQNEAQ (reference sequence). This chain's CDR3 is CASSKSGHFYNEQFF. The CDR3 bases are TGTGCCAGCAGCAAATCGGGACACTTTTACAATGAGCAGTTCTTC.

Notes on this clonotype: Possible read error: a much larger clone is one base away. The CDR3 DNA follows: TGTGCCAGCAGCCCGGACAGGAGCACAGATACGCAGTATTTT. The encoded protein is CASSPDRSTDTQYF. The rearrangement uses TRBV5-4 and TRBJ2-3; 7 bases are a match to TRBD1. The CDR3 has 14 residues. V lost 4 bases, J lost 0 bases, and 2 bases stayed unmatched. The V gene's germline CDR1 is SGHNT and CDR2 YYREEE (reference sequence). The full variable domain, completed using reference TRBV5-4 and TRBJ2-3, is ETGVTQSPTHLIKTRGQQVTLRCSSQSGHNTVSWYQQALGQGPQFIFQYYREEENGRGNFPPRFSGLQFPNYSSELNVNALELDDSALYLCASSPDRSTDTQYFGPGTRLTVL.

The rearrangement joins TRBV12-3 or TRBV12-4 to TRBJ1-3, with D maybe TRBD1 (5 bases). The V and J ends lost 4 bases and 0 bases respectively, with 10 bases between them. This CDR3 spans 15 amino acids. Written as DNA, the CDR3 is TGTGCCAGCAGTTCCCCGACAGTCTCTGGAAACACCATATATTTT. Translation gives CASSSPTVSGNTIYF.

The chain recombines TRBV27 with TRBJ1-6; 8 bases line up with TRBD1. The V and J ends lost 0 bases and 8 bases, in that order; junction bases with no gene match: 3. This CDR3 spans 15 amino acids. CDR1 is MNHEY and CDR2 is SMNVEV in the germline V gene (reference sequence). CDR3 loop: CASSLSAGGYSPLHF. The DNA for the CDR3 is TGTGCCAGCAGTTTATCAGCAGGGGGCTATTCACCCCTCCACTTT.

This clonotype has ten or more counts. The J gene is TRBJ1-3, the V gene TRBV11-2; 7 bases match TRBD1. Germline values: CDR1 SGHAT, CDR2 FQNNGV. Losses at the gene ends were 1 base for V and 0 bases for J; bases not matched to a gene: 9. The CDR3 has 18 residues. The CDR3 region has the DNA TGTGCCAGCAGCTTAGTCCGTGGCAGGGGGTCCTCTGGAAACACCATATATTTT. Protein: CASSLVRGRGSSGNTIYF.

The chain carries TRBV28 and TRBJ2-4; perhaps TRBD1 as D (6 bases). There are 17 residues in the CDR3. V lost 4 bases, J lost 0 bases, and 16 bases lay in between. Germline CDR1 is MDHEN and CDR2 is SYDVKM. CDR3 nucleotide sequence: TGTGCCAGCAGTTCCCGGACAGACCTAATAGCCAAAAACATTCAGTACTTC. Protein product: CASSSRTDLIAKNIQYF.

This clonotype was observed many times. The CDR3 DNA reads TGTGCCAGCAGCCCTAGCTCCTATAATTCACCCCTCCACTTT. Translation: CASSPSSYNSPLHF. The chain employs TRBV7-6 and TRBJ1-6; no firm D call. Germline values: CDR1 SGHVS, CDR2 FNYEAQ. Between the trimmed V and J ends, which lost 5 bases and 0 bases, there was a span of 5 bases. The CDR3 length is 14 residues.

V usage is TRBV15 and J usage is TRBJ2-2; the match to TRBD2 covers 9 bases. The CDR3 contains 17 residues. The germline V gene has CDR1 LNHNV and CDR2 YYDKDF (reference sequence). V lost 8 bases and J lost 1; bases outside the gene matches: 11. The CDR3 DNA reads as TGTGCCACCCCCACGTTAGCGGGGGACTTGAACACCGGGGAGCTGTTTTTT. Amino acid sequence: CATPTLAGDLNTGELFF.

This clonotype has just a few counts. This chain uses TRBV6-2 or TRBV6-3 with TRBJ2-1; D is undetermined. The CDR3 has 15 amino acids. The germline CDR1 and CDR2 sequences are MNHEY and SVGEGT. Trimming cost V 7 bases and J 4 bases, with 17 bases left between them. The CDR3 DNA follows: TGTGCCAGCACCCCGGAGTATGGGATATACAATGAGCAGTTCTTC. Its translation is CASTPEYGIYNEQFF.

Ten or more counts support this clonotype. V and J are TRBV19 and TRBJ1-1; 7 positions agree with TRBD1. The germline CDR1 and CDR2 sequences are LNHDA and SQIVND (reference sequence). Losses at the gene ends were 5 bases for V and 6 bases for J; bases not matched to a gene: 9. This CDR3 is 14 amino acids long. The CDR3 DNA reads as TGTGCCAGTAGTCCGCGGGGACAGACGGCTGAAGCTTTCTTT. Its protein product is CASSPRGQTAEAFF.

This clonotype has a handful of counts. The chain joins TRBV11-1 to TRBJ1-4; the match to TRBD1 covers 8 bases. Germline CDR1 and CDR2: SGHAT and FQDESV (reference sequence). V lost 5 bases and J lost 8; bases outside the gene matches: 10. This CDR3 spans 15 amino acids. The CDR3 DNA is TGTGCCAGCAGCCTCCGACAGGGGACCGGGGAAAAACTGTTTTTT. As protein: CASSLRQGTGEKLFF. The whole variable domain, remainder taken from reference TRBV11-1 and TRBJ1-4, is EAEVAQSPRYKITEKSQAVAFWCDPISGHATLYWYRQILGQGPELLVQFQDESVVDDSQLPKDRFSAERLKGVDSTLKIQPAELGDSAMYLCASSLRQGTGEKLFFGSGTQLSVL.

This chain links TRBV20-1 with TRBJ2-5; 9 bases are shared with TRBD2. Germline V gene data show CDR1 as DFQATT and CDR2 as SNEGSKA (reference sequence). V lost 3 bases and J lost 5; bases outside the gene matches: 10. The CDR3 covers 15 residues. CDR3 DNA sequence: TGCAGTGCTAGCGCCGGGACTAGCTTTCGGGAGACCCAGTACTTC. It codes for CSASAGTSFRETQYF.

This clonotype was found a few times. This chain joins TRBV9 and TRBJ2-2; 10 bases match TRBD1. After removal of 3 bases from V and 6 bases from J, the junction contained 11 bases not matched to a gene. Germline CDR1 SGDLS, CDR2 YYNGEE. This CDR3 has 17 amino acids. The CDR3 DNA reads as TGTGCCAGCAGCGGACCGGGACAGGGGTCTTTTGCCGGGGAGCTGTTTTTT. As protein: CASSGPGQGSFAGELFF. Full variable domain (missing parts from reference TRBV9 and TRBJ2-2): DSGVTQTPKHLITATGQRVTLRCSPRSGDLSVYWYQQSLDQGLQFLIQYYNGEERAKGNILERFSAQQFPDLHSELNLSSLELGDSALYFCASSGPGQGSFAGELFFGEGSRLTVL.

This clonotype was seen a few times. The rearrangement joins TRBV6-1 to TRBJ2-5; D is unclear. This CDR3 is built from 10 residues. The germline V and J ends were trimmed by 7 bases and 3 bases, with 3 bases remaining between them. CDR1 is MNHNS, CDR2 SASEGT, per germline. CDR3 amino acids: CASTEETQYF. CDR3 coding DNA: TGTGCCAGCACCGAAGAGACCCAGTACTTC.

The table lists this clonotype with a few counts. The chain links TRBV6-5 to TRBJ2-3; 8 bases map to TRBD2. The CDR3 loop spans 15 amino acids. Germline-derived CDR1 and CDR2 are MNHEY and SVGAGI. With 3 bases clipped from V and 14 bases from J, the junction kept 16 bases outside the gene matches. CDR3 sequence: CASSYYPGLEPIRYF. The CDR3 DNA reads TGTGCCAGCAGTTATTATCCGGGACTAGAGCCAATACGGTATTTT.

This clonotype was observed a few times. The genes are TRBV11-2 and TRBJ2-5; no reliable D call. Trimming removed 2 bases at V and 1 base at J, with 8 bases between. This CDR3 has 14 amino acids. Germline values: CDR1 SGHAT, CDR2 FQNNGV. The CDR3 DNA sequence: TGTGCCAGCAGCTTAATGGGCGTCCAAGAGACCCAGTACTTC. Encoded protein: CASSLMGVQETQYF.

This clonotype was observed a few times. This chain connects TRBV11-2 to TRBJ1-3; possible D gene TRBD1, 6 bases. The length of the CDR3 is 14 residues. Germline CDR1 reads SGHAT; CDR2 reads FQNNGV. The V gene lost 5 bases and the J gene lost 2 bases, with 10 bases spanning the gap. The CDR3 DNA sequence: TGTGCCAGCAGCGTACAGGGAACTGGAAACACCATATATTTT. The encoded protein is CASSVQGTGNTIYF.

In its sample, this clonotype was seen a few times. The chain carries TRBV27 and TRBJ1-2, with D perhaps TRBD1 (5 bases). Trimming removed 6 bases at V and 2 bases at J, with 10 bases between. This CDR3 spans 13 amino acids. Germline lookup yields CDR1 MNHEY and CDR2 SMNVEV (reference sequence). CDR3 sequence (DNA): TGTGCCAGCAGCCCTACAGGAAACTATGGCTACACCTTC. Its translation is CASSPTGNYGYTF.

This clonotype was counted only a few times. The chain joins TRBV9 to TRBJ1-1, with no clear D. Trimming pared 0 bases from V and 3 bases from J, leaving 6 bases between. The length of the CDR3 is 13 residues. The V gene's germline CDR1 is SGDLS and CDR2 YYNGEE. The CDR3 spells CASSVGFYTEAFF. The CDR3 DNA reads TGTGCCAGCAGCGTAGGGTTCTACACTGAAGCTTTCTTT.

V usage is TRBV9 and J usage is TRBJ2-3, with 7 positions matching TRBD1. Unmatched junction bases numbered 3, after V lost 3 bases and J lost 2 bases. The V gene's germline CDR1 is SGDLS and CDR2 YYNGEE. CDR3 length: 14 residues. The CDR3 DNA sequence: TGTGCCAGCAGCGACGGGACAGTCACAGATACGCAGTATTTT. Its translation: CASSDGTVTDTQYF.

This clonotype was detected a few times. The CDR3 DNA reads TGTGCCAGCAGAAGGACAGGGACCGCCAAAAACATTCAGTACTTC. Its translation is CASRRTGTAKNIQYF. This sequence joins TRBV6-2 or TRBV6-3 and TRBJ2-4; 8 bases line up with TRBD1. Unmatched junction bases numbered 5, after V lost 6 bases and J lost 1 base. Germline V gives CDR1 MNHEY, CDR2 SVGEGT. The CDR3 length is 15 residues.